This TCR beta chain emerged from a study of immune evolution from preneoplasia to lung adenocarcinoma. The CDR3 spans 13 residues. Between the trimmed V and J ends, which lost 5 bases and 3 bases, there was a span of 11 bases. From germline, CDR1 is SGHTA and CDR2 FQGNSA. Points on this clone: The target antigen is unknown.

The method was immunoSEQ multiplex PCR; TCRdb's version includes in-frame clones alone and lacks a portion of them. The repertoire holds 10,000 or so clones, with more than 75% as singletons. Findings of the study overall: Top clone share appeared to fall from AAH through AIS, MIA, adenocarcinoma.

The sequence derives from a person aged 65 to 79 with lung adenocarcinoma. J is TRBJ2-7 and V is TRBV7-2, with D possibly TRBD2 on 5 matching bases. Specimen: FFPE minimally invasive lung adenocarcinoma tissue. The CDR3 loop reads CASSLGLVYEQYF. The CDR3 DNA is TGTGCCAGCAGCCTAGGACTGGTCTACGAGCAGTACTTC.